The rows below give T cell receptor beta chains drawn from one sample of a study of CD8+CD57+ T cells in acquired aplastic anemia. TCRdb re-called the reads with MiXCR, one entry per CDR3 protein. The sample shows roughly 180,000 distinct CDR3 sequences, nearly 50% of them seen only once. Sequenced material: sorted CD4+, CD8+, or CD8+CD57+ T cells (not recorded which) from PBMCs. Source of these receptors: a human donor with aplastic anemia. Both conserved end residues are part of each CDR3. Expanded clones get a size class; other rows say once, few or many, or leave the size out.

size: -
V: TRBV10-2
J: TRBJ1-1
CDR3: CASSAYREYTEAFF

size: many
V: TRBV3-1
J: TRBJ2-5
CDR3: CASSGDHQETQYF

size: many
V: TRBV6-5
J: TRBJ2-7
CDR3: CASSSWGGTYEQYF

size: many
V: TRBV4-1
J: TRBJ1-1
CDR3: CASSQATNGQGLEAFF

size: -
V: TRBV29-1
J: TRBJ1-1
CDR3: CSVMRGLGDTEAFF

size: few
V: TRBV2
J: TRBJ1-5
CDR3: CASSELARLNQPQHF

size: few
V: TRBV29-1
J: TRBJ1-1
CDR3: CSVGPRFGWENTEAFF

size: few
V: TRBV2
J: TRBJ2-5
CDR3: CASSEGGAGGETQYF

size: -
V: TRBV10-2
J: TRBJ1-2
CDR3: CASSDPLDRIDGYTF

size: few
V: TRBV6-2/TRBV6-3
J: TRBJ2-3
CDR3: CASSYTLGVGADTQYF

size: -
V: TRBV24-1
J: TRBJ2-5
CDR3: CATSDPTGEGETQYF

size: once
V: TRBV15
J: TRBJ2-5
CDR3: CATSRDITGQETQYF

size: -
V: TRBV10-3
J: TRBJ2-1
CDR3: CAAGKIAGVRSNEQFF

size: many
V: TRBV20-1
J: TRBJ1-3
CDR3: CSARPASGNTIYF

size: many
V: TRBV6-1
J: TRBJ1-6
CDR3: CASRKTGGSSPLHF

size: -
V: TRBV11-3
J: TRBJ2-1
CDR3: CASSLPRGQFF

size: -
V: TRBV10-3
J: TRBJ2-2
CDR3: CAINSGATGELFF

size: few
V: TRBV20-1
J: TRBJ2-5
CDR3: CSARERETQYF

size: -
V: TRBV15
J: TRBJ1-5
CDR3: CATRDLGQGKRPQHF

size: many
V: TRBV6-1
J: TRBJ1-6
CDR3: CASSEQIMGNSPLHF

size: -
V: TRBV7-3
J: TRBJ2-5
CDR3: CASSLNGPETQYF

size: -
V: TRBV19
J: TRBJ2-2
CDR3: CASSILAGAGELFF

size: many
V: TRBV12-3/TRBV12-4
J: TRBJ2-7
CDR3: CASSRVAGTRSYEQYF

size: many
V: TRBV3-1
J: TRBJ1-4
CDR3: CASSRQSLELFF

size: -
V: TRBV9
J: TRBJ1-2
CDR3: CASSLYSYGYTF

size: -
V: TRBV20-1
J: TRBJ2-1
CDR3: CSATRTISYNEQFF

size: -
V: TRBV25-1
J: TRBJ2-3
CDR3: CATYSDTQYF

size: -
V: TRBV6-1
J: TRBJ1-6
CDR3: CASSGWAGGGSPLHF

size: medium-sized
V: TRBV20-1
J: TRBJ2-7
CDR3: CSARDLAEEQYF

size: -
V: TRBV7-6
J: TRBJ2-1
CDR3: CASSLVREGVEQFF

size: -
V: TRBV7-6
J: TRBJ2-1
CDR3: CATAGVSYNEQFF

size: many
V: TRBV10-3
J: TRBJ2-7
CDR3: CAISEPLIEGQDEQYF

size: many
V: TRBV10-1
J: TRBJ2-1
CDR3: CASGDRWGNEQFF

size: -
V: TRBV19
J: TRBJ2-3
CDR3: CASKGPSTDTQYF

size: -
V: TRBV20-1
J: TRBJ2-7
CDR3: CSASSEGLVGEQHF

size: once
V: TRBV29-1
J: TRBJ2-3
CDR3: CSAPGLAGNLGTQYF

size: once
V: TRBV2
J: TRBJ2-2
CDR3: CASRPTGANTGELFF

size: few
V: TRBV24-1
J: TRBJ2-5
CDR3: CATSDRGLEEAQYF

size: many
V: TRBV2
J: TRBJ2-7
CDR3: CASRGRQGATGHNYEQYF

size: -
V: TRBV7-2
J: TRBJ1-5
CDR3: CASSLARVPGQTNQPQHF

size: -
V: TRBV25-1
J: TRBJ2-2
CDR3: CASSDSGRLNTGELFF

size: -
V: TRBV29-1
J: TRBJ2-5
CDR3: CSTRIPGLKETQYF

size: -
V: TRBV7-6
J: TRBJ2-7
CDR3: CASSLGPGAYEQYF

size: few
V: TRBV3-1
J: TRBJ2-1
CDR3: CASSLTSGGAVSFF

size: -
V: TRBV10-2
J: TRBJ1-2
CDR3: CASSGRRGGYTF

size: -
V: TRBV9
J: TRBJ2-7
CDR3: CASSEGGYEQYF

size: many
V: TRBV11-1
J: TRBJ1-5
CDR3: CASSLSGQGQNQPQHF

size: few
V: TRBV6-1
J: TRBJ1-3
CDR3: CASSESANSGNTIYF

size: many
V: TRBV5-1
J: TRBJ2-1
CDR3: CASSLTPDSNEQFF

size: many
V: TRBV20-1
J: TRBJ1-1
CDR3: CSARAGINTEAFF

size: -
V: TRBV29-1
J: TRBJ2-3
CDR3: CSSFTGAPTDTQYF

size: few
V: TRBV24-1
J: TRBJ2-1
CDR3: CATSDPGLAGEYEQFF